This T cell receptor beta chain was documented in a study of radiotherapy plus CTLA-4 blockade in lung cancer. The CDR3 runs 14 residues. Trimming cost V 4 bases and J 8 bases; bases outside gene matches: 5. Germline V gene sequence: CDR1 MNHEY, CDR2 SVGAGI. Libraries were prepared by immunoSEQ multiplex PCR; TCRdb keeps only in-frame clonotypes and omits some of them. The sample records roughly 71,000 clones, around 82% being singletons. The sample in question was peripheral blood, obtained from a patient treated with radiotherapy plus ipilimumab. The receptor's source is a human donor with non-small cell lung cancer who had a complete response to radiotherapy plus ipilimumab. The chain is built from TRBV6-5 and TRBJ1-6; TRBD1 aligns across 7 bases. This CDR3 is CASSLTGVDSPLHF. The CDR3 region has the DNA TGTGCCAGCAGTTTAACAGGGGTCGATTCACCCCTCCACTTT.